The 7 T cell receptor beta chains presented below share a single source sample, sequenced in a study of cytomegalovirus exposure and HLA in healthy donors. Assay: immunoSEQ multiplex PCR; the TCRdb copy retains only in-frame clones and omits some. The sample lists about 160,000 clones, just under 90% occurring once. The sample taken for sequencing was PBMCs. All receptors come from a man aged 18 to 29 in good health and CMV-seropositive.

The chain uses TRBV6-5 and TRBJ1-1; D unclear. The V gene lost 7 bases and the J gene lost 0 bases, with 15 bases spanning the gap. The CDR3 is made up of 15 amino acids. The germline V gene encodes CDR1 MNHEY and CDR2 SVGAGI. The DNA of the CDR3 is TGTGCCAGCACCGGAGCGGACTTCATGAACACTGAAGCTTTCTTT. Its translation: CASTGADFMNTEAFF.

This clone was counted a single time. The rearrangement links TRBV10-2 to TRBJ2-5; D is perhaps TRBD1 (6 bases). CDR1 WSHSY and CDR2 SAAADI come from the germline V gene. V was trimmed by 6 bases and J by 5 bases, leaving 13 bases between them. CDR3 length equals 13 residues. Written as DNA, the CDR3 is TGCGCCAGCAGCCAGGGGATTTGGGAGACCCAGTACTTC. It codes for CASSQGIWETQYF.

The V gene is TRBV7-3, the J gene TRBJ2-2, with TRBD2 matching 11 bases. V shed 5 bases, J shed 3 bases, and the junction held 8 bases outside the gene matches. This CDR3 has 17 residues. Germline CDR1 and CDR2: SGHTA and FQGTGA. The CDR3 loop is CASSPRLAGRYTGELFF. In nucleotides, the CDR3 is TGTGCCAGCAGCCCCCGACTAGCGGGAAGATACACCGGGGAGCTGTTTTTT. Full variable domain (remainder filled in from reference TRBV7-3 and TRBJ2-2): GAGVSQTPSNKVTEKGKYVELRCDPISGHTALYWYRQSLGQGPEFLIYFQGTGAADDSGLPNDRFFAVRPEGSVSTLKIQRTERGDSAVYLCASSPRLAGRYTGELFFGEGSRLTVL.

The chain links TRBV5-4 to TRBJ2-1, with TRBD2 identical over 16 bases. V shed 4 bases and J 4 bases; nucleotides not matched to a gene: 5. The CDR3 has 17 residues. Per the germline V gene, CDR1 is SGHNT and CDR2 is YYREEE (reference sequence). CDR3 region: CASSQGTSGRGYNEQFF. The CDR3 DNA reads TGTGCCAGCAGCCAAGGGACTAGCGGGAGGGGTTACAATGAGCAGTTCTTC.

For the CDR3, the DNA is TGTGCCAGCAGCCAAGAAGAAGCAGGGACTAATGAAAAACTGTTTTTT. Protein: CASSQEEAGTNEKLFF. The V gene is TRBV4-2, the J gene TRBJ1-4; D is possibly TRBD1 (5 bases). Germline V gene lookup returns CDR1 LGHNA and CDR2 YNFKEQ. Trimming pared 0 bases from V and 2 bases from J, leaving 10 bases between. This CDR3 contains 16 residues.

The gene calls are TRBV7-2 and TRBJ1-2; 9 bases are a match to TRBD1. V was clipped by 5 bases and J by 7 bases; unmatched bases: 11. There are 15 residues in the CDR3. CDR1 and CDR2 (germline): SGHTA, FQGNSA. The chain's CDR3 is CASSPPGQGGGGYTF. The CDR3 nucleotides read TGTGCCAGCAGCCCACCGGGACAGGGAGGCGGTGGCTACACCTTC.

This clone was counted once. This sequence joins TRBV5-6 and TRBJ1-2; perhaps TRBD1 as D (6 bases). The CDR3 has 14 residues. From germline, CDR1 is SGHDT and CDR2 YYEEEE. The V and J ends lost 3 bases and 8 bases respectively, with 17 bases between them. CDR3 protein: CASSSMDREGGYTF. CDR3 sequence (DNA): TGTGCCAGCAGCTCGATGGACAGAGAAGGCGGCTACACCTTC.